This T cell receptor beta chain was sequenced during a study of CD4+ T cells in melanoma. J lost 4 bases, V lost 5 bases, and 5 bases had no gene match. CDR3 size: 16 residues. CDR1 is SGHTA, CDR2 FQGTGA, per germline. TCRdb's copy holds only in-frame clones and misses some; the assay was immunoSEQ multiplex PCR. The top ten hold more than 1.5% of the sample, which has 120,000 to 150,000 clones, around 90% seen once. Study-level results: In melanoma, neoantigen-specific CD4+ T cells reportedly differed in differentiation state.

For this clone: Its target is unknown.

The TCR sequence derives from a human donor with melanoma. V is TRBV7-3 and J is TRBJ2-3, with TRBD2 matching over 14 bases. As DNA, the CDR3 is TGTGCCAGCAGCCCATCGACTAGCGGGGGGGCAGATACGCAGTATTTT. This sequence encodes CASSPSTSGGADTQYF.